The T cell receptor beta chain described here comes from a study of monozygotic twins with inflammatory bowel disease. Findings and limits, study-wide: Varying immunosuppressive regimens may have increased patient repertoire variability. Especially with disease activity, IBD patients shared fewer clonotypes with others than healthy twins did.

For both chains, the TCRalpha and TCRbeta cDNA went through two nested PCRs of 16 and 9 cycles. TCRdb re-called the 5' RACE reads; one entry per CDR3 protein, DNA not given. The table lists approximately 330,000 distinct CDR3 sequences, with roughly 2% in the top ten. Germline-derived CDR1 and CDR2 are DFQATT and SNEGSKA (reference sequence). This CDR3 is built from 13 residues. Concerning this clonotype: Antigen specificity is unknown.

V and J are TRBV20-1 and TRBJ2-7; the TCRdb D gene call, TRBD2, has no DNA to confirm it. The specimen sequenced was blood. This TCR was sampled from a human donor with ulcerative colitis or Crohn's disease, or a healthy co-twin of an affected twin (not recorded which). Here the CDR3 reads CSLLGLKGGEQYF.